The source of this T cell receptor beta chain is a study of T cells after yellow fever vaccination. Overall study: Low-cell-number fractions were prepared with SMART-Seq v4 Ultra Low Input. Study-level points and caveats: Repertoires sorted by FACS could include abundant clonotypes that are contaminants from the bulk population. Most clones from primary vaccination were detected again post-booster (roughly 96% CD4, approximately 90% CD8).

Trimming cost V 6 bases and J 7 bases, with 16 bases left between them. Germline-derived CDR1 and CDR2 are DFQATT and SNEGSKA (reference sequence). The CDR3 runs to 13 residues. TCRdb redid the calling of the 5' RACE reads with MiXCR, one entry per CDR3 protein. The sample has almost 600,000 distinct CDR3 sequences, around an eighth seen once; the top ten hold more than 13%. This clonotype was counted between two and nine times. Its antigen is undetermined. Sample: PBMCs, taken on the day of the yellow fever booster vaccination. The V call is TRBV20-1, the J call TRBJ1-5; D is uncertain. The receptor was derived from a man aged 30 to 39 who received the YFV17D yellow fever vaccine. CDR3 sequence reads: CSATVSAKQPQHF. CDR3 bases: TGCAGTGCCACGGTCAGCGCTAAGCAGCCCCAGCATTTT.